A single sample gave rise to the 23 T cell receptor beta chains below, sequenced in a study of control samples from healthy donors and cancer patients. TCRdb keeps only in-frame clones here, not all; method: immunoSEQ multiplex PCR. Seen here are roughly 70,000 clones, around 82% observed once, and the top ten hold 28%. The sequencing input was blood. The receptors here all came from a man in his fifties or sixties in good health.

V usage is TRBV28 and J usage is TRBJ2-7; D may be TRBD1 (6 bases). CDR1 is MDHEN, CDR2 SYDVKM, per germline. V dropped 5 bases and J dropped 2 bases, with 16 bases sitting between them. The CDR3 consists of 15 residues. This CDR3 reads CASSPGVGATYEQYF. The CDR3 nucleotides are TGTGCCAGCAGTCCGGGTGTGGGGGCAACCTACGAGCAGTACTTC.

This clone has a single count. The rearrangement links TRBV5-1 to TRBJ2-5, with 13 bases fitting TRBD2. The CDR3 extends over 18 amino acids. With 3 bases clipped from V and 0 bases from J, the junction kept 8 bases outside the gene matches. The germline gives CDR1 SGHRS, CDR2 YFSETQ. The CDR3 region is CASSSWTSGGAYQETQYF. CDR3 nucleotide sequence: TGCGCCAGCAGCTCCTGGACTAGCGGGGGAGCGTACCAAGAGACCCAGTACTTC.

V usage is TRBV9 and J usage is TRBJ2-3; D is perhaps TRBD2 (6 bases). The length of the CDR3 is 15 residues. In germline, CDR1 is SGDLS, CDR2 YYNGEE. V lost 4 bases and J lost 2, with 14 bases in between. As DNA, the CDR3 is TGTGCCAGCAGCCCGGGACTCACCCCCACAGATACGCAGTATTTT. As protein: CASSPGLTPTDTQYF.

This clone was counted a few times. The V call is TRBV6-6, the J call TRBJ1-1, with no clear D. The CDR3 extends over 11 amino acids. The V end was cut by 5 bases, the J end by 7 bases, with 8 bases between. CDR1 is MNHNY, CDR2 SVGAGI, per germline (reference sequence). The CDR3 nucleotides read TGTGCCAGCAGTCCTGACGGTGAAGCTTTCTTT. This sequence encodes CASSPDGEAFF.

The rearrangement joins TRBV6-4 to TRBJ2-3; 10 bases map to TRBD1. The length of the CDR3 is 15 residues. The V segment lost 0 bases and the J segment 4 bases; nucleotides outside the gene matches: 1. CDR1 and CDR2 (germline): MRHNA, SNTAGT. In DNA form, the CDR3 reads TGTGCCAGCAGTGACTCGACAGGGGGCGCAGATACGCAGTATTTT. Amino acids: CASSDSTGGADTQYF.

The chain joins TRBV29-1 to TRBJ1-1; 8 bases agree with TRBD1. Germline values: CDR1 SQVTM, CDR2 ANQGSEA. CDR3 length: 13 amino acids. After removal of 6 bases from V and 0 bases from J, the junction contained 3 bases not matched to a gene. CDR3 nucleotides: TGCAGCGTCGAGGACAGGGTGAACACTGAAGCTTTCTTT. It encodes CSVEDRVNTEAFF. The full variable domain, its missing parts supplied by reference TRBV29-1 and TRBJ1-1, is SAVISQKPSRDICQRGTSLTIQCQVDSQVTMMFWYRQQPGQSLTLIATANQGSEATYESGFVIDKFPISRPNLTFSTLTVSNMSPEDSSIYLCSVEDRVNTEAFFGQGTRLTVV.

CDR3 in amino acids: CASSYVGMVETQYF. Here the CDR3 DNA reads TGTGCCAGCAGTTACGTGGGTATGGTTGAGACCCAGTACTTC. The V call is TRBV6-6, the J call TRBJ2-5; D gene unclear. With 2 bases removed from V and 5 bases from J, the gap between germline ends came to 12 bases. CDR3 length equals 14 residues. Germline V gene data show CDR1 as MNHNY and CDR2 as SVGAGI (reference sequence).

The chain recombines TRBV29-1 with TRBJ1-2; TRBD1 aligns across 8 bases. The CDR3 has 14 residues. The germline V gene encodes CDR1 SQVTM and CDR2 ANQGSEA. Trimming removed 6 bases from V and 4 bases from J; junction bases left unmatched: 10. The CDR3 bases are TGCAGCGTGGGGACAGGCCCCCCCTCCTATGGCTACACCTTC. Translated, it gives CSVGTGPPSYGYTF.

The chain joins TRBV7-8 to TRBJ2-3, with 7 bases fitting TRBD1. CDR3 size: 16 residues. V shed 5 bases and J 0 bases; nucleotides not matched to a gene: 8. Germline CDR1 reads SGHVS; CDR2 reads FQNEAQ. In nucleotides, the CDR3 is TGTGCCAGCAGCCGAGCAGGGGGTCGCAGCACAGATACGCAGTATTTT. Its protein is CASSRAGGRSTDTQYF.

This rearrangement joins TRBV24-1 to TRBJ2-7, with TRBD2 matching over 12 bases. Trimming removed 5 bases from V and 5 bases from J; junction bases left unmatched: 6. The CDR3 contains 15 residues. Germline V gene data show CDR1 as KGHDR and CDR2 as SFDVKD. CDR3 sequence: CATSGTSGMIHEQYF. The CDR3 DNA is TGTGCCACCAGTGGGACTAGCGGGATGATCCACGAGCAGTACTTC.

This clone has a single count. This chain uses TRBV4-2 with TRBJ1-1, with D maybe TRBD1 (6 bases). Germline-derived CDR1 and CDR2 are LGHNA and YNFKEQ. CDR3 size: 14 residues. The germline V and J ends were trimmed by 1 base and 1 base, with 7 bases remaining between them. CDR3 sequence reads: CASSQGTANTEAFF. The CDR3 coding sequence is TGTGCCAGCAGCCAAGGGACAGCGAACACTGAAGCTTTCTTT.

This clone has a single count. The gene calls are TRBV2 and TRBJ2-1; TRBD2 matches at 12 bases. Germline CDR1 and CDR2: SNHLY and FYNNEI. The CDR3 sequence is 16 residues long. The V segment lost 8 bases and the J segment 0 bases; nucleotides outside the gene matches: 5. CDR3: CASRGLAGTSYNEQFF. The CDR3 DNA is TGTGCCAGCCGCGGACTAGCGGGAACCTCCTACAATGAGCAGTTCTTC. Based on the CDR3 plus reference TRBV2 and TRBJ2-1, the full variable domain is EPEVTQTPSHQVTQMGQEVILRCVPISNHLYFYWYRQILGQKVEFLVSFYNNEISEKSEIFDDQFSVERPDGSNFTLKIRSTKLEDSAMYFCASRGLAGTSYNEQFFGPGTRLTVL.

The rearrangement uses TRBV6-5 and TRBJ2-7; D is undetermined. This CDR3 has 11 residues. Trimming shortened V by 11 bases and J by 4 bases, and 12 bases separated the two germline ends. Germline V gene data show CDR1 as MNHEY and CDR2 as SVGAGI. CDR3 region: CAVFQSYEQYF. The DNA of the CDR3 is TGTGCCGTATTTCAGAGTTACGAGCAGTACTTC.

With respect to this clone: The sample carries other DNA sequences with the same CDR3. CDR3 sequence reads: CASSLSTDTQYF. CDR3 DNA sequence: TGTGCCAGCAGCTTAAGCACAGATACGCAGTATTTT. The chain carries TRBV7-3 and TRBJ2-3; D unresolved. This CDR3 region has 12 residues. Germline V gives CDR1 SGHTA, CDR2 FQGTGA. Trimming stripped 1 base from V and 1 base from J, with 0 bases between.

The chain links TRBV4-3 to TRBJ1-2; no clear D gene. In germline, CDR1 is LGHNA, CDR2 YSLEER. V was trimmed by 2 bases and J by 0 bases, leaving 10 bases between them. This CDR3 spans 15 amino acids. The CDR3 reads CASSQYRASNYGYTF. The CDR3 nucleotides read TGCGCCAGCAGCCAATACAGAGCTTCTAACTATGGCTACACCTTC.

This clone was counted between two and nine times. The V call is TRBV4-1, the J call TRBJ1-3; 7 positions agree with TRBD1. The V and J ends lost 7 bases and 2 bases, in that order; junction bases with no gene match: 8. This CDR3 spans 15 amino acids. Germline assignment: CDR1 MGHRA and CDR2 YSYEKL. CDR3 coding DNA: TGCGCCAGCAACTCAGACGACAGGGCTGGAAACACCATATATTTT. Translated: CASNSDDRAGNTIYF.

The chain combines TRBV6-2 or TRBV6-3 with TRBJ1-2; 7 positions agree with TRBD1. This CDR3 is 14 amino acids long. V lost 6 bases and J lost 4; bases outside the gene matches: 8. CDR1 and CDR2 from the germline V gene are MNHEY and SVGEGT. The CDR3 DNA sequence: TGTGCCAGCAGCCGCCGGGACAGCCTCTATGGCTACACCTTC. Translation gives CASSRRDSLYGYTF.

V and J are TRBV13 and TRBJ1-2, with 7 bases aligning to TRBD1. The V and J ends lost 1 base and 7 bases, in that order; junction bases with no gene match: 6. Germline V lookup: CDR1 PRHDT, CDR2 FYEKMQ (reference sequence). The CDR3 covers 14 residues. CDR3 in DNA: TGTGCCAGCAGCTTAGAAACAGGGGCCTTTGGCTACACCTTC. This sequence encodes CASSLETGAFGYTF.

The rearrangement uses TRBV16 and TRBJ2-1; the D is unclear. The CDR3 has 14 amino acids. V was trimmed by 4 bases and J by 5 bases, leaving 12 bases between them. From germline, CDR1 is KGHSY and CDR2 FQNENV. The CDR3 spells CASSLLGRNNEQFF. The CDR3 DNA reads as TGTGCCAGCAGCCTCCTAGGACGGAACAATGAGCAGTTCTTC.

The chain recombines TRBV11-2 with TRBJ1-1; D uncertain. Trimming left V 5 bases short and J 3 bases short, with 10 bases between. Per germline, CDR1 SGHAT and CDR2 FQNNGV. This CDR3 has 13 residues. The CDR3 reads CASSPRTDTEAFF. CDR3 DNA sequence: TGTGCCAGCAGCCCGCGGACCGACACTGAAGCTTTCTTT.

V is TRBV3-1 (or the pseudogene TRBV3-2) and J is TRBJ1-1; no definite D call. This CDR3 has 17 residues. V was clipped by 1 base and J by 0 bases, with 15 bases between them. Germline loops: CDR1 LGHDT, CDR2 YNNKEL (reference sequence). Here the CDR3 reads CASSQVGPRRLNTEAFF. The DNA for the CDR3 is TGTGCCAGCAGCCAAGTTGGGCCCAGGCGGTTGAACACTGAAGCTTTCTTT.

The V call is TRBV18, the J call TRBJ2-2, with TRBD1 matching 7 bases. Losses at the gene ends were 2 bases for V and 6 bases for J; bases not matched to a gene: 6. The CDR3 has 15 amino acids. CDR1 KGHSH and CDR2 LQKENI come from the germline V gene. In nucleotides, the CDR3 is TGTGCCAGCTCACCAGAGTCGCAGGGGGCCGGGGAGCTGTTTTTT. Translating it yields CASSPESQGAGELFF.

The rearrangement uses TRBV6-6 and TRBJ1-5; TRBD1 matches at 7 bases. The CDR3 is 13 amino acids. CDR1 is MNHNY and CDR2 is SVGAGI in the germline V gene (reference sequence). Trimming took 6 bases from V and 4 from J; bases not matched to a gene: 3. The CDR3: CASSPGGNQPQHF. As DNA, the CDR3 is TGTGCCAGCAGCCCAGGGGGGAATCAGCCCCAGCATTTT.